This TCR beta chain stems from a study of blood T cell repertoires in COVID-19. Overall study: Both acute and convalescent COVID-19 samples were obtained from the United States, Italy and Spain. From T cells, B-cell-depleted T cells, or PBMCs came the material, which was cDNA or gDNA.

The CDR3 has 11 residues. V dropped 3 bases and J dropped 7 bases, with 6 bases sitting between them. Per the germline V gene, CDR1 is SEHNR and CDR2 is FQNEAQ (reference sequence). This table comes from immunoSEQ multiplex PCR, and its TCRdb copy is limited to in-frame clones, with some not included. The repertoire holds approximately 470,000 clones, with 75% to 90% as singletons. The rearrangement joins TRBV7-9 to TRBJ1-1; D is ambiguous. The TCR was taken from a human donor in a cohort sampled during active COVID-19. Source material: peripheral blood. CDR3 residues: CASSFQFEAFF. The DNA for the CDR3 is TGTGCCAGCAGCTTCCAGTTTGAAGCTTTCTTT.